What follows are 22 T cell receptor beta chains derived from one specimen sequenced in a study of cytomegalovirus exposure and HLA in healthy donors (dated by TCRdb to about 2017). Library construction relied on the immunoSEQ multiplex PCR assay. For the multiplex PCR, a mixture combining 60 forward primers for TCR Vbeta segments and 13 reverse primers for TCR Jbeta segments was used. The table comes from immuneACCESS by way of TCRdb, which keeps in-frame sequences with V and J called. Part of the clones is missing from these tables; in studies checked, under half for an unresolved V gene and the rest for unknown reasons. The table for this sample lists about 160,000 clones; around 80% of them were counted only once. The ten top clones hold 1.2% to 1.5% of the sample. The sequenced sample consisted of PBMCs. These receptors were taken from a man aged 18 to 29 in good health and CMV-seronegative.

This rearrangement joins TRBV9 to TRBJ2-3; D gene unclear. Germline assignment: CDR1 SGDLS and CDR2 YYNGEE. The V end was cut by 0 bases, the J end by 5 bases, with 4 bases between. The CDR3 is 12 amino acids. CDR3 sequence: CASSVGRDTQYF. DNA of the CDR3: TGTGCCAGCAGCGTAGGGAGAGATACGCAGTATTTT.

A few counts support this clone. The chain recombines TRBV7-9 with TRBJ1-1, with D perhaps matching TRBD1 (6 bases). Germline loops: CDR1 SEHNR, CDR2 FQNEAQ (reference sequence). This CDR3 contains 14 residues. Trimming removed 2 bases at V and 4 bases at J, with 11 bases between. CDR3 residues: CASSLQGQSTEAFF. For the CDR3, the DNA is TGTGCCAGCAGCTTACAGGGGCAGAGCACTGAAGCTTTCTTT.

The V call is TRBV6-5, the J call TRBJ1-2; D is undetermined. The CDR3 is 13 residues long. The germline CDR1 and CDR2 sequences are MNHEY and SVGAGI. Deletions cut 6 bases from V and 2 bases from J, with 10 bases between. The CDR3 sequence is CASRSGRNYGYTF. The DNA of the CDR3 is TGTGCCAGCAGAAGCGGCAGGAACTATGGCTACACCTTC.

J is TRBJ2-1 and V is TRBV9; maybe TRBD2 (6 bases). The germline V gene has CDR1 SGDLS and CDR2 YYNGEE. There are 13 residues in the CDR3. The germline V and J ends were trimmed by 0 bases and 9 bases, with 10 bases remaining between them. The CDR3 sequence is CASSVATEGEQFF. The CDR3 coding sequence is TGTGCCAGCAGCGTAGCTACGGAGGGTGAGCAGTTCTTC.

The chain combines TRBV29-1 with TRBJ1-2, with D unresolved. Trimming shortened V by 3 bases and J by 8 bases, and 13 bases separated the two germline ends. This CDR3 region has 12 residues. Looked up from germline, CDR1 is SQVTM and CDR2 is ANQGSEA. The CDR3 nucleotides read TGCAGCGTTGACGGGCCCTCGGGGGGCTACACCTTC. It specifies CSVDGPSGGYTF.

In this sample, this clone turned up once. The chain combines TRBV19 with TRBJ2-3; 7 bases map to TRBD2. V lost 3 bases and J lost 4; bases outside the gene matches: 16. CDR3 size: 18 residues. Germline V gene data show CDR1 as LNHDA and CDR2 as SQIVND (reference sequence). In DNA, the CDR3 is TGTGCCAGTAGTATCAAGGCGGGAGACTCAAGGCGGGCAGATACGCAGTATTTT. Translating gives CASSIKAGDSRRADTQYF.

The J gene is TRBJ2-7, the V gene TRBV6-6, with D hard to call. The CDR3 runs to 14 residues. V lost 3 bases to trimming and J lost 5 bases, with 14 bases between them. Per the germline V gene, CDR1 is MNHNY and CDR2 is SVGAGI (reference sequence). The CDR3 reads CASSYLLPEDEQYF. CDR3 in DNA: TGTGCCAGCAGTTATCTCCTCCCAGAGGACGAGCAGTACTTC.

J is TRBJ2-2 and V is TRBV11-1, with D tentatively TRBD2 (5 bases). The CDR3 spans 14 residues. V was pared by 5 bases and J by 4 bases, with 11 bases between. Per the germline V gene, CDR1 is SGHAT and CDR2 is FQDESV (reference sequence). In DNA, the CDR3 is TGTGCCAGCAGCCCTCGAGGGAGCACCGGGGAGCTGTTTTTT. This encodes CASSPRGSTGELFF. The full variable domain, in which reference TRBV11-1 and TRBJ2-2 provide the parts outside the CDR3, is EAEVAQSPRYKITEKSQAVAFWCDPISGHATLYWYRQILGQGPELLVQFQDESVVDDSQLPKDRFSAERLKGVDSTLKIQPAELGDSAMYLCASSPRGSTGELFFGEGSRLTVL.

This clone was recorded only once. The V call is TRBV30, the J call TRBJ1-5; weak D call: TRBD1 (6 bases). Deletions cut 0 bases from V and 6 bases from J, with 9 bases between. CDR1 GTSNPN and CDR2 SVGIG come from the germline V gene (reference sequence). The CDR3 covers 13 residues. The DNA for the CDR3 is TGTGCCTGGAGTGTGTTGGGGGCTCAGCCCCAGCATTTT. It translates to CAWSVLGAQPQHF.

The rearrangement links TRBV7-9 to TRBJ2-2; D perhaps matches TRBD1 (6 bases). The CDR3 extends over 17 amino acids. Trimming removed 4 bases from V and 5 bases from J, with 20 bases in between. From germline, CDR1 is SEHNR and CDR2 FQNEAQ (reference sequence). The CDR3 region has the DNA TGTGCCAGCAGCTACTACGCGGACAGCCGGAGGACCGGGGAGCTGTTTTTT. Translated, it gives CASSYYADSRRTGELFF.

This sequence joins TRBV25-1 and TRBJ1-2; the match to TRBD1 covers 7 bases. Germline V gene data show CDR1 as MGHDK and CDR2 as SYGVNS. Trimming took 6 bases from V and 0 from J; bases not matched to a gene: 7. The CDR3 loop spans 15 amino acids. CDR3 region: CASSQDRLANYGYTF. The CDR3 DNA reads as TGTGCCAGCAGCCAGGACAGGCTTGCTAACTATGGCTACACCTTC.

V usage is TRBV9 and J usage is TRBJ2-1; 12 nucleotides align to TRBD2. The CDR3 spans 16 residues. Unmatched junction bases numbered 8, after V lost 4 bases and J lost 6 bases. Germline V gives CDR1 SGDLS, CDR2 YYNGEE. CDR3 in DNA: TGTGCCAGCAGCACACCCCTAGCGGGGGGGTCCAATGAGCAGTTCTTC. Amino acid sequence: CASSTPLAGGSNEQFF.

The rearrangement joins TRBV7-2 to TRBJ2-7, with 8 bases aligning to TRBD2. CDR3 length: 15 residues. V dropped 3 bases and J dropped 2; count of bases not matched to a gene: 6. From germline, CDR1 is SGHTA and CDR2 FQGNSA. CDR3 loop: CASSFGGGPPYEQYF. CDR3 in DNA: TGTGCCAGCAGCTTCGGCGGGGGGCCCCCCTACGAGCAGTACTTC.

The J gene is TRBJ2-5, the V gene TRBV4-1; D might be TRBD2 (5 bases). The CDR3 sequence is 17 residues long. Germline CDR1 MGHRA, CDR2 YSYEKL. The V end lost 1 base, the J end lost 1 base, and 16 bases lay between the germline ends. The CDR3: CASSQGNRSGLQETQYF. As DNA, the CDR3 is TGCGCCAGCAGCCAAGGGAATCGGAGCGGCCTCCAAGAGACCCAGTACTTC.

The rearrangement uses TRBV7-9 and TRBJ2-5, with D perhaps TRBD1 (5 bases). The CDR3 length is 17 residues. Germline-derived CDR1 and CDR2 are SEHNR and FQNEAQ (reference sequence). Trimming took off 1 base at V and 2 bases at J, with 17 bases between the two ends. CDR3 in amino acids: CASSLGTRPYPQETQYF. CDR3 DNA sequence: TGTGCCAGCAGCTTAGGGACACGACCTTATCCGCAAGAGACCCAGTACTTC.

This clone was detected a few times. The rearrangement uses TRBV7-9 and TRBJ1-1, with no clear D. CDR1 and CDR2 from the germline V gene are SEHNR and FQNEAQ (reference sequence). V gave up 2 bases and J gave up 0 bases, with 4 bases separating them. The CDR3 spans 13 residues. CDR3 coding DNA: TGTGCCAGCAGCTTATTCTTGAACACTGAAGCTTTCTTT. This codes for CASSLFLNTEAFF.

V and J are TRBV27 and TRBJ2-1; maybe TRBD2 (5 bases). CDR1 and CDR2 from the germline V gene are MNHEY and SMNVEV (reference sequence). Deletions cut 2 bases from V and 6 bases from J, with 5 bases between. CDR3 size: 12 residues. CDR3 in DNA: TGTGCCAGCAGTTTAAGCGGCAATGAGCAGTTCTTC. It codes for CASSLSGNEQFF.

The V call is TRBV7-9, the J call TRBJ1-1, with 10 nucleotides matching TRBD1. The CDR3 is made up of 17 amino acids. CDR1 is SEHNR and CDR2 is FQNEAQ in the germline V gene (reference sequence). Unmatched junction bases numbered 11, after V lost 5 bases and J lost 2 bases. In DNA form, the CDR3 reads TGTGCCAGCAGCGATAACGGACAGGGGGGAGGAAACACTGAAGCTTTCTTT. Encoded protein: CASSDNGQGGGNTEAFF.

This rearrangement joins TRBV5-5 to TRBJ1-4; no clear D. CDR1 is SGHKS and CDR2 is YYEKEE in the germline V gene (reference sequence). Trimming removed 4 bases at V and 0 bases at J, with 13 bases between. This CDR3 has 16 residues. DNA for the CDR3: TGTGCCAGCAGCCGTACTGACGGAGCAACTAATGAAAAACTGTTTTTT. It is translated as CASSRTDGATNEKLFF.

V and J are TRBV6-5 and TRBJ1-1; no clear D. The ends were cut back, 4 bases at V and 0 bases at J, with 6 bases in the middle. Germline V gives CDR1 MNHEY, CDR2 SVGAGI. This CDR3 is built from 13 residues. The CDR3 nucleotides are TGTGCCAGCAGTTTGACACTGAACACTGAAGCTTTCTTT. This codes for CASSLTLNTEAFF.

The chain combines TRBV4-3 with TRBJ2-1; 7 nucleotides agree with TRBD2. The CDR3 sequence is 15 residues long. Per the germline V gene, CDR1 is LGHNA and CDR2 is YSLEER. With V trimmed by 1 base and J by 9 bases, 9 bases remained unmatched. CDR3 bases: TGCGCCAGCAGCCAAGTTAAGCGGGAAAGTGGTGAGCAGTTCTTC. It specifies CASSQVKRESGEQFF.

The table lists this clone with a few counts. The CDR3 spells CASSLGLQGALHF. CDR3 DNA sequence: TGCGCCAGCAGCTTGGGGTTACAGGGAGCCCTCCACTTT. V and J are TRBV5-1 and TRBJ1-6; tentative D call: TRBD1 (6 bases). Trimming took off 0 bases at V and 14 bases at J, with 12 bases between the two ends. Germline V lookup: CDR1 SGHRS, CDR2 YFSETQ. The CDR3 covers 13 residues. Complete variable domain (other parts from reference TRBV5-1 and TRBJ1-6): KAGVTQTPRYLIKTRGQQVTLSCSPISGHRSVSWYQQTPGQGLQFLFEYFSETQRNKGNFPGRFSGRQFSNSRSEMNVSTLELGDSALYLCASSLGLQGALHFGNGTRLTVT.